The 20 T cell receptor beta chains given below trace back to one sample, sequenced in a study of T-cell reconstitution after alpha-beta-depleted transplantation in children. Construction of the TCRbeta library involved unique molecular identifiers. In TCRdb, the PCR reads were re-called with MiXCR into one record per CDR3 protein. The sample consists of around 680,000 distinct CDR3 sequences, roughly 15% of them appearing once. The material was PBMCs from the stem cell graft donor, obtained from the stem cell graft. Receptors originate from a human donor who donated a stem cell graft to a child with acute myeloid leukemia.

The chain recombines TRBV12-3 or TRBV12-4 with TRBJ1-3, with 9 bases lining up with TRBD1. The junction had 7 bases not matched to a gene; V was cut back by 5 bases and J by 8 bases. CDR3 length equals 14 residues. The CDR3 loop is CASSRQGEVDTIYF. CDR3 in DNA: TGTGCCAGCAGTCGACAGGGGGAAGTGGACACCATATATTTT.

DNA for the CDR3: TGCGGACGCCGGGACAGGGTTGGCTACACCTTC. Translation gives CGRRDRVGYTF. The chain combines TRBV20-1 with TRBJ1-2; 9 positions agree with TRBD1. Germline lookup yields CDR1 DFQATT and CDR2 SNEGSKA (reference sequence). CDR3 length: 11 amino acids.

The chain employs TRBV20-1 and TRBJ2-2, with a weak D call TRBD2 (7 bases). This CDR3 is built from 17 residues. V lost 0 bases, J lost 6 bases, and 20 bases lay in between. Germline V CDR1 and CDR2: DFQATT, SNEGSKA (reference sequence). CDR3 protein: CSARDRRGGAVSGELFF. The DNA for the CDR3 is TGCAGTGCTAGAGATAGAAGGGGGGGGGCTGTGTCCGGGGAGCTGTTTTTT.

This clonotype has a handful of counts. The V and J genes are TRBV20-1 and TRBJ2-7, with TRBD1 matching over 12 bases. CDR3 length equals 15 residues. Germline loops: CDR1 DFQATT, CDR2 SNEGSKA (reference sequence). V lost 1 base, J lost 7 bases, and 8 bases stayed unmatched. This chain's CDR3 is CSARVWGQGAREQYF. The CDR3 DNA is TGCAGTGCTAGAGTATGGGGACAGGGGGCAAGGGAGCAGTACTTC.

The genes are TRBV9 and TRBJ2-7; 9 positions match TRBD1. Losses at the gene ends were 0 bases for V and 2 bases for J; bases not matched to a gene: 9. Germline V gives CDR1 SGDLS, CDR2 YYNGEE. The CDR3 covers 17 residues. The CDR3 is CASSVDMGGTGTYEQYV. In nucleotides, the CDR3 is TGTGCCAGCAGCGTAGATATGGGGGGGACAGGGACCTACGAGCAGTACGTC.

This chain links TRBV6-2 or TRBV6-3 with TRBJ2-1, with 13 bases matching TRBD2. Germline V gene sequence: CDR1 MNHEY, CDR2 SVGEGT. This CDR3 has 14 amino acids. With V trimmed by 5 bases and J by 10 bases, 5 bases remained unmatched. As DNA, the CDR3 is TGTGCCAGCAGTACCGGGACTAGCGGGGAAGAGCAGTTCTTC. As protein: CASSTGTSGEEQFF.

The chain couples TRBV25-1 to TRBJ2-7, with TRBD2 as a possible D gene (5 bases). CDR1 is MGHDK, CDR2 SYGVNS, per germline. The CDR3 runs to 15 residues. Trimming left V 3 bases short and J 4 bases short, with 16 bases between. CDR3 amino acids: CASSDREGVGYEQYF. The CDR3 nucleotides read TGTGCCAGCAGTGACCGTGAGGGCGTAGGATACGAGCAGTACTTC.

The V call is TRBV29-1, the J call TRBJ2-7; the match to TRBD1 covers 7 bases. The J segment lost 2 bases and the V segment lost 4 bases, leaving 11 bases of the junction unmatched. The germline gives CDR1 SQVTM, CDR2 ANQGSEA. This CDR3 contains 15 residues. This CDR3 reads CSVGLRGGPTYEQYF. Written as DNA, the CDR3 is TGCAGCGTTGGGTTACGAGGGGGCCCTACCTACGAGCAGTACTTC.

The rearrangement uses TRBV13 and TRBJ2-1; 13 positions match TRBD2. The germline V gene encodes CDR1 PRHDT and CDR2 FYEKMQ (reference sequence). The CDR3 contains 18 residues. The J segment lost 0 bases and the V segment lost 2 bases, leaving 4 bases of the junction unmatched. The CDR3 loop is CASSLRLAGGPSYNEQFF. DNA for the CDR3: TGTGCCAGCAGCTTAAGACTAGCGGGGGGTCCCTCCTACAATGAGCAGTTCTTC.

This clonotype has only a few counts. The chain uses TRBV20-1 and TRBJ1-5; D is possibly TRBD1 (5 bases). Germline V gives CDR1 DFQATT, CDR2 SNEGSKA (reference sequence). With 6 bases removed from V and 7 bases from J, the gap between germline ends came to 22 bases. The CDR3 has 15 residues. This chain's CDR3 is CSARDPRSGGQPQHF. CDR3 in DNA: TGCAGTGCCCGGGACCCCCGGTCAGGAGGGCAGCCCCAGCATTTT.

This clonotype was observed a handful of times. The CDR3 sequence: CSASRTGVQPQHF. In DNA, the CDR3 is TGCAGTGCTTCTAGGACAGGGGTTCAGCCCCAGCATTTT. This chain joins TRBV20-1 and TRBJ1-5, with 9 nucleotides matching TRBD1. CDR1 is DFQATT and CDR2 is SNEGSKA in the germline V gene (reference sequence). The ends lost 5 bases at V and 6 bases at J; junction bases unmatched: 5. The CDR3 runs to 13 residues.

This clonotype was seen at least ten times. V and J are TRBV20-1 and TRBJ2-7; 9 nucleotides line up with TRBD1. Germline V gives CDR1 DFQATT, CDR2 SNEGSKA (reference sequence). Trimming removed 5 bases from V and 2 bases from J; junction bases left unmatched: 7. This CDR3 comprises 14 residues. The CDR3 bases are TGCAGTGCTCCCGGGACAGGGTATACCTACGAGCAGTACTTC. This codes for CSAPGTGYTYEQYF.

CDR3 amino acids: CASTTGNTGELFF. In DNA, the CDR3 is TGTGCCAGCACCACGGGGAACACCGGGGAGCTGTTTTTT. The rearrangement uses TRBV5-5 and TRBJ2-2; no reliable D call. This CDR3 is 13 amino acids long. Trimming cost V 6 bases and J 1 base, with 7 bases left between them. Germline assignment: CDR1 SGHKS and CDR2 YYEKEE (reference sequence). The full variable domain, rest sourced from reference TRBV5-5 and TRBJ2-2, is DAGVTQSPTHLIKTRGQQVTLRCSPISGHKSVSWYQQVLGQGPQFIFQYYEKEERGRGNFPDRFSARQFPNYSSELNVNALLLGDSALYLCASTTGNTGELFFGEGSRLTVL.

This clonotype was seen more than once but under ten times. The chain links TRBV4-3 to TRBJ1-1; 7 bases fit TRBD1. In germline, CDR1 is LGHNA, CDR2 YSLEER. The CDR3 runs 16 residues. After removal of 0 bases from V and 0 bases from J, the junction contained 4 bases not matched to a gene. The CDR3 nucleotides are TGCGCCAGCAGCCAAGACGGGGACAGCATGAACACTGAAGCTTTCTTT. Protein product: CASSQDGDSMNTEAFF.

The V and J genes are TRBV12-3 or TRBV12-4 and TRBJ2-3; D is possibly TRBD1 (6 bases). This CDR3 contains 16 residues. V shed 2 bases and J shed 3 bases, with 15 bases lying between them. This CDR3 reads CASSLNPRGLTDTQYF. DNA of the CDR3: TGTGCCAGCAGTTTAAACCCGAGGGGGTTGACAGATACGCAGTATTTT.

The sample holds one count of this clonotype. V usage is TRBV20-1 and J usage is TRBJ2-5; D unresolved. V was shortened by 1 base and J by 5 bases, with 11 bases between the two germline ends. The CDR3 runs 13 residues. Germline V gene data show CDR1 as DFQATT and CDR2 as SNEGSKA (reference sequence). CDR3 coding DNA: TGCAGTGCTAGAGGACTGGATATTGAGACCCAGTACTTC. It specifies CSARGLDIETQYF.

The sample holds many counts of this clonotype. DNA of the CDR3: TGCAGTGCCGCGGGGGGGTTCGATGAGCAGTTCTTC. Residues: CSAAGGFDEQFF. The V and J genes are TRBV20-1 and TRBJ2-1; 9 nucleotides line up with TRBD2. J lost 8 bases, V lost 6 bases, and 5 bases had no gene match. The CDR3 length is 12 residues. Germline CDR1 and CDR2: DFQATT and SNEGSKA (reference sequence).

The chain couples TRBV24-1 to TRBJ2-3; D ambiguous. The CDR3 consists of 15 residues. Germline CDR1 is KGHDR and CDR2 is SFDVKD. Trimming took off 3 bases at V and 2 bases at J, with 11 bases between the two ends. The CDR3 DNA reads TGTGCCACCAGTGATCTGGTAGGGCTCACAGATACGCAGTATTTT. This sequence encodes CATSDLVGLTDTQYF.

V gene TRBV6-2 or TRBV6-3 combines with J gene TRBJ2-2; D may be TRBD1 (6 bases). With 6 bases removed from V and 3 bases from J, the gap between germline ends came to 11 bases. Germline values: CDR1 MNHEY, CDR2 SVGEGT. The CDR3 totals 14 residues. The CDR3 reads CASSRGQHTGELFF. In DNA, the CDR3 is TGTGCCAGCAGCCGCGGACAGCACACCGGGGAGCTGTTTTTT.

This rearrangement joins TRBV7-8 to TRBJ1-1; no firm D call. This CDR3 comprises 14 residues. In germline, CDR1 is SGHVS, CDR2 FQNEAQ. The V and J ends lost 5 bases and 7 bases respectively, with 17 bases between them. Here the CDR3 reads CASSIDTQPSEAFF. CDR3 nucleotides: TGTGCCAGCAGCATTGACACCCAACCCAGTGAAGCTTTCTTT.